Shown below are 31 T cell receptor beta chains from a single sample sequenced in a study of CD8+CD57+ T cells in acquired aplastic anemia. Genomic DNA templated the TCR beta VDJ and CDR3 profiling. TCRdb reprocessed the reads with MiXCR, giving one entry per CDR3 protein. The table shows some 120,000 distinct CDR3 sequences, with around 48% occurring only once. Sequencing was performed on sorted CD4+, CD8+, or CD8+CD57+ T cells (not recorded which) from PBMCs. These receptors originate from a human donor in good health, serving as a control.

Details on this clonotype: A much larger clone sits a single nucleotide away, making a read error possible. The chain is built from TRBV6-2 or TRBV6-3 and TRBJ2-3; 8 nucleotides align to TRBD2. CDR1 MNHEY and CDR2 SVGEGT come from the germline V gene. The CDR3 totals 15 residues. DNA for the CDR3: TGTACCAGCAGCTCGGGGGGGGCCGCAGGAGATACGCAGTATTTT. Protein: CTSSSGGAAGDTQYF.

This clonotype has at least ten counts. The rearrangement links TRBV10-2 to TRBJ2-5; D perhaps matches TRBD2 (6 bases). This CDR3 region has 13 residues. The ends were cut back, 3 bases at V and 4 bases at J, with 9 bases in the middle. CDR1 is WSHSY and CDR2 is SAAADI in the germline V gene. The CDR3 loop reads CASSELALETQYF. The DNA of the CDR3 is TGCGCCAGCAGTGAACTAGCCCTAGAGACCCAGTACTTC.

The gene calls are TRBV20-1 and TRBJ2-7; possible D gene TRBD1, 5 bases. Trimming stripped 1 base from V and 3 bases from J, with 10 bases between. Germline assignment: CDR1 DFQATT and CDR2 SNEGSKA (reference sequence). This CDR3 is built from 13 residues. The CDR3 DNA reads TGCAGTGCTAGAGTCGTTACAGGCTACGAGCAGTACTTC. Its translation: CSARVVTGYEQYF.

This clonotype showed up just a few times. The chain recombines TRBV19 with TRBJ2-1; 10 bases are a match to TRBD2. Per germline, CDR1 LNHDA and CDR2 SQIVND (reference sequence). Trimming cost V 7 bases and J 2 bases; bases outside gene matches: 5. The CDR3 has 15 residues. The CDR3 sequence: CASTPLAGAYNEQFF. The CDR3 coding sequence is TGTGCCAGTACCCCCCTAGCGGGGGCCTACAATGAGCAGTTCTTC.

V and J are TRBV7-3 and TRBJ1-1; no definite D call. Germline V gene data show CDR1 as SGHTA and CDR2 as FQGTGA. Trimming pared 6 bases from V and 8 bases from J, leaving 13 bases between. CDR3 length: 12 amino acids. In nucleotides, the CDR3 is TGTGCCAGCAGTTTAGTTGGGAGAGAAGCTTTCTTT. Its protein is CASSLVGREAFF.

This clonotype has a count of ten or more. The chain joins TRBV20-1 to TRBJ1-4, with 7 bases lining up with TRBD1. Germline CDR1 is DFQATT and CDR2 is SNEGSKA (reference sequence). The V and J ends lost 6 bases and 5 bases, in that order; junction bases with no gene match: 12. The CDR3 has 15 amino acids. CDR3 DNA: TGCAGTGCAGCCGGAGAGGGGGCACACAATGAAAAACTGTTTTTT. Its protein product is CSAAGEGAHNEKLFF.

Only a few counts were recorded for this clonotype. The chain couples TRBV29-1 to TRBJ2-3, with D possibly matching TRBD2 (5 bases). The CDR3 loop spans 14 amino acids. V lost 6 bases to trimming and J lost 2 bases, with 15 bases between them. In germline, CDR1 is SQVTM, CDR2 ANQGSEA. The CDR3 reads CSVIEGLSTDTQYF. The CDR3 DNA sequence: TGCAGCGTGATAGAGGGCTTATCCACAGATACGCAGTATTTT.

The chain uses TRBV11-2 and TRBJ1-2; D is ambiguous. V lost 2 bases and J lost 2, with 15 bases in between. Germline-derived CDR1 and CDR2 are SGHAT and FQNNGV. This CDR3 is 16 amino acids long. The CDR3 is CASSLKAGSLNYGYTF. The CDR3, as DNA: TGTGCCAGCAGCTTAAAAGCCGGGTCCCTCAACTATGGCTACACCTTC.

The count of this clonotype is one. The CDR3 reads CASSLVSGTGGGGTEAFF. CDR3 sequence (DNA): TGTGCCAGCAGCTTAGTTTCCGGGACAGGGGGAGGGGGCACTGAAGCTTTCTTT. The gene calls are TRBV11-2 and TRBJ1-1; 11 bases are shared with TRBD1. V gave up 1 base and J gave up 4 bases; unmatched junction bases: 11. Germline lookup yields CDR1 SGHAT and CDR2 FQNNGV. This CDR3 region has 18 residues.

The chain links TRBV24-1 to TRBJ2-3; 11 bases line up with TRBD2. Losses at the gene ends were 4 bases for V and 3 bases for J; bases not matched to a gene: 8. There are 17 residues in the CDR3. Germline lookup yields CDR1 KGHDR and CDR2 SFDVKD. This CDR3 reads CATSDPASGGRTDTQYF. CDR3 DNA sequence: TGTGCCACCAGTGACCCTGCTAGCGGGGGGAGAACAGATACGCAGTATTTT.

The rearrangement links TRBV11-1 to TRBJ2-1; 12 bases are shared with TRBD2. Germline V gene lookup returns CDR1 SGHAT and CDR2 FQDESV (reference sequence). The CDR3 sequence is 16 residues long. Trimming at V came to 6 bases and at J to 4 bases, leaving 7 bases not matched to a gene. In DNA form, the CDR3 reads TGTGCCAGCAGACGACAGACTAGCGGGGGATACAATGAGCAGTTCTTC. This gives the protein CASRRQTSGGYNEQFF.

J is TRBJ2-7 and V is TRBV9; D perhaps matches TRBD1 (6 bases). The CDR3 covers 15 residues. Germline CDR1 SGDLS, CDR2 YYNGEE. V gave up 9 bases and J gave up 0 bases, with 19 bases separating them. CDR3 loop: CAIRGDRFLSYEQYF. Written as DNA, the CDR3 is TGTGCCATCAGGGGAGACAGGTTCCTCTCCTACGAGCAGTACTTC.

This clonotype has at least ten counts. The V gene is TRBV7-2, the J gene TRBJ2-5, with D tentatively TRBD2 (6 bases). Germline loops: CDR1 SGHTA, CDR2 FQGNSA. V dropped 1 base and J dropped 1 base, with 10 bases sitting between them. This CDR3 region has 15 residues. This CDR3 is CASSLERRGQETQYF. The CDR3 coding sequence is TGTGCCAGCAGCTTAGAACGGCGGGGCCAAGAGACCCAGTACTTC. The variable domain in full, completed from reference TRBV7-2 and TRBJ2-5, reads GAGVSQSPSNKVTEKGKDVELRCDPISGHTALYWYRQSLGQGLEFLIYFQGNSAPDKSGLPSDRFSAERTGGSVSTLTIQRTQQEDSAVYLCASSLERRGQETQYFGPGTRLLVL.

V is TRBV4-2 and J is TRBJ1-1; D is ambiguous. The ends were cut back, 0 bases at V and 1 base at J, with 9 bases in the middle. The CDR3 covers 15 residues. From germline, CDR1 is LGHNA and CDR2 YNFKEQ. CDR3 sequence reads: CASSQDRGRNTEAFF. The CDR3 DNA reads TGTGCCAGCAGCCAAGACCGAGGGAGGAACACTGAAGCTTTCTTT.

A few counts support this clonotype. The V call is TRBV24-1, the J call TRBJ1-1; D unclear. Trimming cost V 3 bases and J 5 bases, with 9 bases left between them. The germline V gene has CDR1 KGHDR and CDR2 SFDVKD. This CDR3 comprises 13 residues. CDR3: CATSDRERTEAFF. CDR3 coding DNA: TGTGCCACCAGTGATAGGGAGAGGACTGAAGCTTTCTTT.

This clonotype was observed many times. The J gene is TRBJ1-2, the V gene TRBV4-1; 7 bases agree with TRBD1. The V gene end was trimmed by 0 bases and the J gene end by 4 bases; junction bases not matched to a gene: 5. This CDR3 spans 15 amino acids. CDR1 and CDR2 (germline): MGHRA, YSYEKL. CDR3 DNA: TGCGCCAGCAGCCAAGACCCCGACAGGGTCTATGGCTACACCTTC. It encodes CASSQDPDRVYGYTF.

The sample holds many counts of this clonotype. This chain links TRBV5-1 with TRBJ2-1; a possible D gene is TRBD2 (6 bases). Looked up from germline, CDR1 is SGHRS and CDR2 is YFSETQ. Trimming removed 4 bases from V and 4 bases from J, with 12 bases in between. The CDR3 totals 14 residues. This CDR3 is CASSPGLQYNEQFF. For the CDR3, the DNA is TGCGCCAGCAGCCCGGGACTGCAATACAATGAGCAGTTCTTC.

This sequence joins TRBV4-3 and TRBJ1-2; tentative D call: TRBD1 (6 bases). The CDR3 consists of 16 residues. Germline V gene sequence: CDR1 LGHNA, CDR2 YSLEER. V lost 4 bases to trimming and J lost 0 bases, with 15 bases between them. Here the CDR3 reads CASSPGAGTTNYGYTF. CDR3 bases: TGCGCCAGCAGCCCGGGGGCAGGGACCACTAACTATGGCTACACCTTC.

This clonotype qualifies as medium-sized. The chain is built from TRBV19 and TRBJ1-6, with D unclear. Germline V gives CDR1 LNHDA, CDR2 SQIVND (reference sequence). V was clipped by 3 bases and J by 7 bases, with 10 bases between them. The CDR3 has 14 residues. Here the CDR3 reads CASSMGRKNSPLHF. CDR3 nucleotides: TGTGCCAGTAGTATGGGCAGGAAGAATTCACCCCTCCACTTT. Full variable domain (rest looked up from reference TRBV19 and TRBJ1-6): DGGITQSPKYLFRKEGQNVTLSCEQNLNHDAMYWYRQDPGQGLRLIYYSQIVNDFQKGDIAEGYSVSREKKESFPLTVTSAQKNPTAFYLCASSMGRKNSPLHFGNGTRLTVT.

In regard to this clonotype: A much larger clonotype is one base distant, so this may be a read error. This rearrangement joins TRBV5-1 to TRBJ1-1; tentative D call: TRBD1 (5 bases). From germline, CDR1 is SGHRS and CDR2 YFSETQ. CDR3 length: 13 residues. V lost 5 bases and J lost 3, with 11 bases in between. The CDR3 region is CASRMTVDTEAFF. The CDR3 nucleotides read TGCGCCAGCAGGATGACAGTGGACACTGAAGCTTTCTTT.

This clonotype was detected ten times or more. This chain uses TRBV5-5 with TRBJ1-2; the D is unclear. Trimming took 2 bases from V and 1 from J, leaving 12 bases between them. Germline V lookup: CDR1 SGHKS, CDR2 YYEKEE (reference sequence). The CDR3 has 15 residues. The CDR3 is CASSLREVLNYGYTF. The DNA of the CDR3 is TGTGCCAGCAGCTTAAGAGAGGTCCTTAACTATGGCTACACCTTC.

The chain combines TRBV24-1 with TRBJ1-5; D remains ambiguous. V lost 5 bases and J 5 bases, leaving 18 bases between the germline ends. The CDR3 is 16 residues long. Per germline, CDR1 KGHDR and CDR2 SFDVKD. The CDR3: CATSAPLGRQDQPQHF. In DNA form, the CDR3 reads TGTGCCACCAGTGCGCCTCTCGGACGGCAGGATCAGCCCCAGCATTTT.

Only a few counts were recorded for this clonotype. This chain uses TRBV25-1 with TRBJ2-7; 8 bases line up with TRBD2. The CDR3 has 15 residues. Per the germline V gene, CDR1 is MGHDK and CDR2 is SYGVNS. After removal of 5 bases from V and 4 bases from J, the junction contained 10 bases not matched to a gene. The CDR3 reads CASSRGGVAGYEQYF. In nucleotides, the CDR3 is TGTGCCAGCAGTCGGGGGGGGGTCGCGGGGTACGAGCAGTACTTC.

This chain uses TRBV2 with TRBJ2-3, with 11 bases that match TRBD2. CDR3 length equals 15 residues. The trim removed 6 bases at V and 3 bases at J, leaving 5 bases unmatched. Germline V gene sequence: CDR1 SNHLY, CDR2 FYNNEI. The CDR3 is CASSISGGGTDTQYF. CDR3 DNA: TGTGCCAGCAGCATTAGCGGGGGGGGGACAGATACGCAGTATTTT. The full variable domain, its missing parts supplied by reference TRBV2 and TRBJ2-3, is EPEVTQTPSHQVTQMGQEVILRCVPISNHLYFYWYRQILGQKVEFLVSFYNNEISEKSEIFDDQFSVERPDGSNFTLKIRSTKLEDSAMYFCASSISGGGTDTQYFGPGTRLTVL.

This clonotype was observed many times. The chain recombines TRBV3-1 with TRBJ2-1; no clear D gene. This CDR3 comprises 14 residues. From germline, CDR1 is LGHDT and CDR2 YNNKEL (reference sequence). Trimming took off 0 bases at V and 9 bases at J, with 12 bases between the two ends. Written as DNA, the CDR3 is TGTGCCAGCAGCCAAGATCCTTCGGACGCTGAGCAGTTCTTC. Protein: CASSQDPSDAEQFF.

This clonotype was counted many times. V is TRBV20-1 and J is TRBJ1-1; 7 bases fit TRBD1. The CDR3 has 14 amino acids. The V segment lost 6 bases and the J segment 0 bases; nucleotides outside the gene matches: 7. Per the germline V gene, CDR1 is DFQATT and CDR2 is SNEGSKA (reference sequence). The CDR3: CSASRGQLNTEAFF. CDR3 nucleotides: TGCAGTGCCAGCAGGGGACAGCTGAACACTGAAGCTTTCTTT.

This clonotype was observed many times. This CDR3 reads CASSQDAGRDEKLFF. The CDR3 DNA is TGCGCCAGCAGCCAAGATGCTGGCAGGGATGAAAAACTGTTTTTT. This chain joins TRBV4-1 and TRBJ1-4; a weak D match, TRBD1 (5 bases). Per the germline V gene, CDR1 is MGHRA and CDR2 is YSYEKL. The V gene lost 0 bases and the J gene lost 6 bases, with 11 bases spanning the gap. This CDR3 region has 15 residues.

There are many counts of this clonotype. The CDR3 DNA reads as TGTGCCAGCAGTTCTATCGGGACAGATACGCAGTATTTT. Its protein is CASSSIGTDTQYF. The chain recombines TRBV7-8 with TRBJ2-3; D is unresolved. This CDR3 comprises 13 residues. Germline V gene lookup returns CDR1 SGHVS and CDR2 FQNEAQ. Deletions cut 6 bases from V and 3 bases from J, with 10 bases between.

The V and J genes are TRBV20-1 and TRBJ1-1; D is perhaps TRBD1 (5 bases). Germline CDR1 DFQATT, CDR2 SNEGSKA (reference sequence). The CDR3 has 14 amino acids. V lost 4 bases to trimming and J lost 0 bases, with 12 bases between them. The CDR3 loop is CSAIPGRVNTEAFF. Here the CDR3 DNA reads TGCAGTGCTATCCCAGGCAGGGTGAACACTGAAGCTTTCTTT.

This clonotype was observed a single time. CDR3 in DNA: TGTGCCAGCAGTTACTCTTTGCAACAGAACACTGAAGCTTTCTTT. Amino acids: CASSYSLQQNTEAFF. V usage is TRBV6-2 or TRBV6-3 and J usage is TRBJ1-1; the D is unclear. The V gene's germline CDR1 is MNHEY and CDR2 SVGEGT. The CDR3 loop spans 15 amino acids. V lost 0 bases, J lost 1 base, and 9 bases lay in between.

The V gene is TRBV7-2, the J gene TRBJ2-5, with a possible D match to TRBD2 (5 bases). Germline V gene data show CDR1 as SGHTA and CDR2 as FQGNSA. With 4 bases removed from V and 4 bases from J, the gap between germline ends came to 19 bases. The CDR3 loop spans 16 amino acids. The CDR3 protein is CASSSSGSLVGETQYF. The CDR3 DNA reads TGTGCCAGCAGCTCGAGCGGTAGCTTGGTAGGAGAGACCCAGTACTTC.